This T cell receptor (beta chain) derives from a study of CD8+ T cells in alopecia areata. Study in general: Dosing spanned 6 to 18 months on tofacitinib, then 6 months off drug.

Investigators isolated RNA and reverse transcribed it into cDNA to act as the sequencing template. Using immunoSEQ multiplex PCR, the repertoire was profiled, and TCRdb retains in-frame clones only, with some absent. The table records 70,000 or so clones, 55% to 65% of them present only once. Lesional scalp punch biopsies and peripheral blood were collected from alopecia areata patients. PBMCs yielded sorted CD4+ and CD8+ T cells. With respect to this clone: What it recognizes is unknown.

Regarding the study as a whole: Especially in alopecia totalis/universalis, lesional scalp showed greater clonality than normal scalp did.

The TCR originated in a human donor with alopecia areata. The specimen comprised CD8+ T cells sorted from blood, sampled at week 0.

CDR3 sequence (DNA): TGTGCCAGCAGCTTCGACAGGAACACTGAAGCTTTCTTT. Translated: CASSFDRNTEAFF. This chain connects TRBV13 to TRBJ1-1; D may be TRBD1 (5 bases). V was trimmed by 3 bases and J by 1 base, leaving 6 bases between them. The CDR3 extends over 13 amino acids. Germline V gene lookup returns CDR1 PRHDT and CDR2 FYEKMQ (reference sequence).